Following are 4 T cell receptor beta chains from one sample sequenced in a study of T cell repertoires in ileal Crohn's disease. Profiling relied on immunoSEQ multiplex PCR, and the TCRdb table lists in-frame clones only, not all of them. The repertoire holds 4,000 or so clones, with around 83% as singletons. The sequenced sample was ileal tissue. These receptors were collected from an adult with Crohn's disease.

This clone appeared a few times. This chain connects TRBV9 to TRBJ2-3; D possibly corresponds to TRBD1 (6 bases). Looked up from germline, CDR1 is SGDLS and CDR2 is YYNGEE. V was pared by 2 bases and J by 8 bases, with 18 bases between. This CDR3 region has 15 residues. The CDR3 reads CASSVDSYRAGTQYF. Here the CDR3 DNA reads TGTGCCAGCAGCGTGGACTCGTACAGGGCCGGTACGCAGTATTTT.

A few counts support this clone. The V call is TRBV12-5, the J call TRBJ1-3; 7 bases are a match to TRBD1. Germline V gene lookup returns CDR1 LGHNT and CDR2 FRNRAP. Trimming took 1 base from V and 3 from J; bases not matched to a gene: 3. CDR3 length: 15 residues. CDR3 protein: CASGLDTGVGNTIYF. The DNA for the CDR3 is TGTGCTAGTGGTTTGGACACAGGGGTTGGAAACACCATATATTTT.

V is TRBV6-5 and J is TRBJ1-2, with D maybe TRBD1 (6 bases). The CDR3 length is 15 residues. Deletions cut 4 bases from V and 3 bases from J, with 15 bases between. Germline lookup yields CDR1 MNHEY and CDR2 SVGAGI. CDR3 protein: CASSSTTDRHYGYTF. Here the CDR3 DNA reads TGTGCCAGCAGTTCTACCACCGACAGGCACTATGGCTACACCTTC.

The rearrangement joins TRBV9 to TRBJ2-3; 9 bases match TRBD2. V shed 0 bases, J shed 5 bases, and the junction held 7 bases outside the gene matches. The CDR3 spans 16 residues. Germline CDR1 SGDLS, CDR2 YYNGEE. The chain's CDR3 is CASSVEPAGGGDTQYF. The CDR3 DNA is TGTGCCAGCAGCGTAGAGCCAGCGGGGGGTGGAGATACGCAGTATTTT.